The clone carrying this T cell receptor (beta chain) was counted at least ten times. Its antigen is as yet unknown. Constant-region reverse primers amplified full-length variable regions, followed by semi-nested Nested Universal Primer A PCR. TCRdb processed the 5' RACE reads anew with MiXCR; each CDR3 protein has one entry. This sample yields 30,000 or so distinct CDR3 sequences, of which less than 25% are seen a single time; around 4% belongs to the top ten. The study's findings and limits: The TCR gene usage of tumor memory CD4+ T cells clustered together with blood and lymph node memory CD4+ cells and with lymph node naive CD4+ cells. Tumor Tregs overlapped most with tumor, then blood, naive CD4+ cells.

The CDR3 covers 12 residues. V was trimmed by 6 bases and J by 3 bases, leaving 8 bases between them. Germline V gene lookup returns CDR1 DFQATT and CDR2 SNEGSKA (reference sequence). Memory CD4+ cells were defined as CD4+CD45RO+CD25-. Material for sequencing was memory CD4+ T cells sorted from blood. Regarding subset: memory CD4+ T cells, CD4+CD45RO+CD25-. The TCR comes from a female donor with breast cancer. The chain carries TRBV20-1 and TRBJ2-2, with D possibly being TRBD2 (5 bases). The CDR3 nucleotides are TGCAGTGCGCTGCGGGACACCGGGGAGCTGTTTTTT. Amino acids: CSALRDTGELFF.